The present TCR beta chain was sequenced within a study of lymphopenia after photon versus proton radiotherapy. Overall study results and limits: Photon-treated patients lost naive T cells and TCR diversity; proton-treated stayed stable. After lymphocyte nadir, photon-treated repertoires showed oligoclonal expansion, especially CD8+ Temra. Better survival with proton therapy was suggested as possible, not demonstrated. In patients who died, overall survival fell as post-nadir TCR diversity dropped more.

Comments on this clone: Its cognate antigen is unknown.

Here immunoSEQ multiplex PCR was the method, and the copy in TCRdb shows in-frame clones only, minus some. Here the sample spans about 40,000 clones, around 83% being singletons. The CDR3 sequence is 15 residues long. Trimming cost V 5 bases and J 0 bases; bases outside gene matches: 3. Per the germline V gene, CDR1 is LNHDA and CDR2 is SQIVND (reference sequence). The specimen comprised peripheral blood, sampled from a patient treated with proton-based radiotherapy. V usage is TRBV19 and J usage is TRBJ2-3; 9 nucleotides agree with TRBD1. The source of this sequence is an older woman with pancreatic cancer. The CDR3 region is CASSAGTGSTDTQYF. The CDR3 region has the DNA TGTGCCAGTAGTGCCGGGACAGGGAGCACAGATACGCAGTATTTT. Drawing the rest from reference TRBV19 and TRBJ2-3, the complete variable domain is DGGITQSPKYLFRKEGQNVTLSCEQNLNHDAMYWYRQDPGQGLRLIYYSQIVNDFQKGDIAEGYSVSREKKESFPLTVTSAQKNPTAFYLCASSAGTGSTDTQYFGPGTRLTVL.